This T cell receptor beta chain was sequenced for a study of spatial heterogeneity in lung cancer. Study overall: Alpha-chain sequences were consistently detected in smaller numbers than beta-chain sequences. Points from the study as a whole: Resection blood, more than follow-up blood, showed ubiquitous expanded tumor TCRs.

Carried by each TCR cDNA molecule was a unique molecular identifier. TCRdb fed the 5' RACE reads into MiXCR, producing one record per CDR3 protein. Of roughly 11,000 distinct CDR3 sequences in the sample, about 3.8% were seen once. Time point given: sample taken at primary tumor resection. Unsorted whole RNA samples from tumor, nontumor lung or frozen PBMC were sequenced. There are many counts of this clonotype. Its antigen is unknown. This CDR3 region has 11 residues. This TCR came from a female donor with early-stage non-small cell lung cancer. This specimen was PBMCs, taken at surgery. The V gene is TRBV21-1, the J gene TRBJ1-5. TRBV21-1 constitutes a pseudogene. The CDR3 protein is CASSAGQPQHF. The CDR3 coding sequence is TGTGCCAGCAGCGCAGGACAGCCCCAGCATTTT.